Sequencing of this T cell receptor (beta chain) was carried out in a study of CD8 T cells in Susac syndrome. The authors reverse transcribed about 0.5 to 1 ug RNA with random hexamers. It was immunoSEQ multiplex PCR that amplified TCR beta CDR3 across 54 Vbeta and 13 Jbeta. TCRdb fed the immunoSEQ multiplex PCR reads into MiXCR, producing one record per CDR3 protein. The table records 150,000 to 200,000 distinct CDR3 sequences, 80% to 95% of them present only once. The CDR3 loop spans 15 amino acids. CDR1 is SNHLY, CDR2 FYNNEI, per germline. Trimming left V 7 bases short and J 0 bases short, with 15 bases between.

This chain links TRBV2 with TRBJ1-2; D gene ambiguous. The clonotype comes from a human donor with multiple sclerosis. Sequencing was performed on CD4+ T cells from PBMCs. CDR3 sequence reads: CASKEGSPANYGYTF. The CDR3 DNA reads as TGTGCCAGCAAGGAGGGCAGCCCAGCTAACTATGGCTACACCTTC.